Here is one TCR beta chain with its context. Its antigen is unidentified. This table comes from immunoSEQ multiplex PCR, and its TCRdb copy is limited to in-frame clones, with some not included. The sample holds a few million clones, 85% to 95% seen once. This record belongs to a study of shared clonotypes between healthy human individuals. Study as a whole: Per donor, CD8 memory used one plate, CD8 naive used two, CD4 memory used three and CD4 naive used three.

Study conclusions and caveats: Sampling used blood alone; tissue repertoires probably differ. Sharing across four donors was highest in naive CD4 (roughly 5%) and lowest in memory CD8 (about 0.4%).

The CDR3 has 18 residues. The germline V gene encodes CDR1 MDHEN and CDR2 SYDVKM. V was clipped by 6 bases and J by 2 bases, with 26 bases between them. The sequencing input was naive CD4+ T cells from PBMCs. Subset indicated: CD45RA+ positively selected. The V call is TRBV28, the J call TRBJ2-7, with D possibly TRBD1 on 6 matching bases. The receptor was isolated from a man between 18 and 29 years old in good health. Some clones in this sample may be carry-over from other donors' samples. The DNA for the CDR3 is TGTGCCAGCAGCTCTAGACAGGACTGGGGCGATCCTGCCTACGAGCAGTACTTC. It codes for CASSSRQDWGDPAYEQYF.